Listed here is a single TCR beta chain. Deletions cut 1 base from V and 0 bases from J, with 15 bases between. Germline V gene lookup returns CDR1 LGHDT and CDR2 YNNKEL (reference sequence). The CDR3 length is 18 residues. This sample was included in a study of control samples from healthy donors and cancer patients. TCRdb keeps only in-frame clones here, not all; method: immunoSEQ multiplex PCR. The data hold 100,000 to 150,000 clones, with roughly 87% observed a single time. The sample taken for sequencing was blood. The rearrangement links TRBV3-1 (or the pseudogene TRBV3-2) to TRBJ2-2, with D unresolved. The clonotype comes from a man younger than 35 in good health. The CDR3 coding sequence is TGTGCCAGCAGCCAAGGATTATTTAGAGTGACGAACACCGGGGAGCTGTTTTTT. The encoded protein is CASSQGLFRVTNTGELFF.